The next 14 T cell receptor beta chains were all read from a single sample in a study of human T cells and chemical hapten exposure (dated by TCRdb to about 2021). In the paper's terms, the time point label means: patch test 1, 2 weeks after DPC sensitization. The treatment or condition label on this specimen signifies: therapeutic diphenylcyclopropenone sensitization with weekly scalp DPC. The library was prepared using RACE. Sequencing relied on a NextSeq 500. Starting from the raw public reads, TCRdb applied fastp trimming at Q25, assembled clones with MiXCR and retained in-frame beta chains. Duplicate CDR3 protein sequences are folded into a single record with the most common DNA and genes. Recorded for this sample are over 95,000 distinct CDR3 sequences; under 15% of them occurred a single time. The ten largest clones represent roughly 2% of the sample. The material sequenced was whole blood, taken in connection with sensitization to the hapten diphenylcyclopropenone (DPC). All receptors come from a middle-aged woman with alopecia areata. Some clones in this sample may be carry-over from other donors' samples.

The chain links TRBV12-3 or TRBV12-4 to TRBJ2-5; the D is unclear. This CDR3 contains 16 residues. V was trimmed by 0 bases and J by 0 bases, leaving 11 bases between them. CDR3 loop: CASSLAPRVYQETQYF. The CDR3, as DNA: TGTGCCAGCAGTTTAGCTCCGCGAGTGTACCAAGAGACCCAGTACTTC.

This clonotype appeared a few times. The chain uses TRBV4-3 and TRBJ2-2; D remains ambiguous. The germline gives CDR1 LGHNA, CDR2 YSLEER. This CDR3 contains 15 residues. V lost 4 bases and J 1 base, leaving 10 bases between the germline ends. The CDR3: CASSPAGRNTGELFF. Here the CDR3 DNA reads TGCGCCAGCAGCCCGGCCGGAAGGAACACCGGGGAGCTGTTTTTT.

V usage is TRBV18 and J usage is TRBJ2-1; the D is unclear. Between the trimmed V and J ends, which lost 3 bases and 0 bases, there was a span of 12 bases. The CDR3 consists of 16 residues. Germline CDR1 KGHSH, CDR2 LQKENI. In nucleotides, the CDR3 is TGTGCCAGCTCACCCCCCGGACCCAGCTCCTACAATGAGCAGTTCTTC. It encodes CASSPPGPSSYNEQFF. Combining the CDR3 with reference TRBV18 and TRBJ2-1 gives the whole variable domain NAGVMQNPRHLVRRRGQEARLRCSPMKGHSHVYWYRQLPEEGLKFMVYLQKENIIDESGMPKERFSAEFPKEGPSILRIQQVVRGDSAAYFCASSPPGPSSYNEQFFGPGTRLTVL.

This clonotype was seen only a few times. The chain recombines TRBV6-6 with TRBJ2-7, with D uncertain. There are 13 residues in the CDR3. Trimming took off 10 bases at V and 6 bases at J, with 19 bases between the two ends. Germline V lookup: CDR1 MNHNY, CDR2 SVGAGI (reference sequence). This CDR3 reads CATIRGVTGEQYF. Written as DNA, the CDR3 is TGTGCCACCATTCGTGGGGTGACGGGCGAGCAGTACTTC.

There are a few counts of this clonotype. V and J are TRBV11-2 and TRBJ2-7; 13 nucleotides line up with TRBD2. CDR1 is SGHAT, CDR2 FQNNGV, per germline. V gave up 5 bases and J gave up 6 bases; unmatched junction bases: 7. The CDR3 runs 15 residues. The CDR3 loop reads CASSRTSGGKGEQYF. CDR3 nucleotides: TGTGCCAGCAGCCGGACTAGCGGGGGCAAGGGCGAGCAGTACTTC.

The chain has TRBV18 and TRBJ1-6; D remains unclear. Trimming stripped 6 bases from V and 7 bases from J, with 19 bases between. Germline values: CDR1 KGHSH, CDR2 LQKENI. The CDR3 has 16 amino acids. The CDR3, as DNA: TGTGCCAGCTCGCCGACGATTATCTCCGGGAATTCACCCCTCCACTTT. This translates into CASSPTIISGNSPLHF.

This clonotype was seen at least ten times. The chain is built from TRBV4-2 and TRBJ2-7; 13 bases map to TRBD2. Per germline, CDR1 LGHNA and CDR2 YNFKEQ. CDR3 length: 16 amino acids. J lost 7 bases, V lost 2 bases, and 8 bases had no gene match. CDR3 region: CASSQILAGGPEEQYF. CDR3 bases: TGTGCCAGCAGCCAAATACTAGCGGGAGGGCCGGAGGAGCAGTACTTC.

The chain links TRBV27 to TRBJ2-5; 8 bases align to TRBD2. V lost 2 bases to trimming and J lost 2 bases; unmatched junction nucleotides: 1. This CDR3 has 14 residues. Germline lookup yields CDR1 MNHEY and CDR2 SMNVEV (reference sequence). CDR3 DNA: TGTGCCAGCAGTTTAATAGCGGGACAAGAGACCCAGTACTTC. Translating gives CASSLIAGQETQYF.

This clonotype was seen a few times. The chain links TRBV6-2 or TRBV6-3 to TRBJ2-2; D is undetermined. The V end was cut by 7 bases, the J end by 1 base, with 10 bases between. The CDR3 length is 14 residues. Looked up from germline, CDR1 is MNHEY and CDR2 is SVGEGT. CDR3: CASKPYENTGELFF. Here the CDR3 DNA reads TGTGCCAGCAAACCTTATGAGAACACCGGGGAGCTGTTTTTT.

This clonotype was counted between two and nine times. The chain is built from TRBV9 and TRBJ2-1, with 9 bases that match TRBD2. With V trimmed by 3 bases and J by 0 bases, 1 base remained unmatched. There are 15 residues in the CDR3. Looked up from germline, CDR1 is SGDLS and CDR2 is YYNGEE. DNA of the CDR3: TGTGCCAGCAGCGATAGCGGGAGCTCCTACAATGAGCAGTTCTTC. The encoded protein is CASSDSGSSYNEQFF.

This sequence joins TRBV5-1 and TRBJ2-6; D remains ambiguous. This CDR3 is built from 15 residues. The ends were cut back, 7 bases at V and 0 bases at J, with 11 bases in the middle. CDR1 SGHRS and CDR2 YFSETQ come from the germline V gene. CDR3 coding DNA: TGCGCCAGCTCAAATCAGGTCTCTGGGGCCAACGTCCTGACTTTC. Its protein product is CASSNQVSGANVLTF.

V and J are TRBV5-4 and TRBJ2-5; D is perhaps TRBD2 (5 bases). CDR3 length: 17 amino acids. Germline CDR1 reads SGHNT; CDR2 reads YYREEE (reference sequence). V lost 3 bases to trimming and J lost 1 base, with 19 bases between them. The CDR3 reads CASSSGETFRGQETQYF. The CDR3, as DNA: TGTGCCAGCAGCTCCGGCGAGACTTTCCGGGGCCAAGAGACCCAGTACTTC.

In its sample, this clonotype was seen many times. This rearrangement joins TRBV7-2 to TRBJ2-1; D possibly matches TRBD1 or TRBD2 (5 bases each). V was shortened by 3 bases and J by 1 base, with 10 bases between the two germline ends. Germline V gene data show CDR1 as SGHTA and CDR2 as FQGNSA. The CDR3 has 15 residues. In nucleotides, the CDR3 is TGTGCCAGCAGCTTCCGGGGCCAATCCTACAATGAGCAGTTCTTC. Protein: CASSFRGQSYNEQFF.

As DNA, the CDR3 is TGTGCCAGCAGTGAATTCGGCCCGTCCAAAAACATTCAGTACTTC. It encodes CASSEFGPSKNIQYF. J is TRBJ2-4 and V is TRBV2; D gene unclear. CDR1 is SNHLY, CDR2 FYNNEI, per germline. The V end lost 2 bases, the J end lost 2 bases, and 10 bases lay between the germline ends. The CDR3 is 15 residues long.